The source of this TCR beta chain is a study of T-cell memory formation after mild COVID-19. Whole-study findings and limits: Clones that contracted from day 15 to 85 were balanced CD4/CD8, while later expanders leaned CD4+.

A remark on this clonotype: Its target is not known.

TCRdb passed the 5' RACE reads through MiXCR, listing each CDR3 protein once. This table holds 580,000 or so distinct CDR3 sequences, 17% found once. The CDR3 is 19 amino acids. Germline trimming cut 4 bases from V and 8 bases from J; bases unmatched to any gene: 14. Germline lookup yields CDR1 SGHVS and CDR2 FQNEAQ. The sample was PBMCs or a T cell subset sorted from them (not recorded which). The genes are TRBV7-8 and TRBJ2-2; TRBD2 matches 15 bases. The sequence derives from an adult woman who had mild COVID-19 (a few samples of this study predate the infection). Cell type and time point are not known. Written as DNA, the CDR3 is TGTGCCAGCAGCTCTCGGACTAGCGGGAGGGCCTCGCGTAGGGGGGAGCTGTTTTTT. Translation gives CASSSRTSGRASRRGELFF.